Listed below are T cell receptor beta chains from one sample, sequenced in a study of T cell changes during pregnancy in multiple sclerosis. The method was immunoSEQ multiplex PCR; TCRdb's version includes in-frame clones alone and lacks a portion of them. The sample carries 30,000 to 40,000 clones, around 90% recorded once. Here the sequenced sample was CD8+ T cells from peripheral blood mononuclear cells, taken in the third trimester of pregnancy. The receptor set was obtained from a female donor with multiple sclerosis, enrolled in a pregnancy study. The CDR3 runs from the conserved cysteine through the conserved F or W. The order of the fields is J gene, V gene, clone size, D gene, CDR3 protein, CDR3 DNA. The D gene is left open where the match is weak. The size field is filled for only some rows; it gives once, few, many or a size class.

J gene: TRBJ1-6
V gene: TRBV23-1
clone size: once
D gene: NA
CDR3 protein: CASSQEFGTPWESSYNSPLHF
CDR3 DNA: TGCGCCAGCAGTCAGGAGTTCGGGACACCGTGGGAAAGCTCCTATAATTCACCCCTCCACTTT

J gene: TRBJ2-7
V gene: TRBV7-3
clone size: NA
D gene: NA
CDR3 protein: CASSLGQYYEQYF
CDR3 DNA: TGTGCCAGCAGCTTAGGGCAGTACTACGAGCAGTACTTC

J gene: TRBJ1-1
V gene: TRBV6-6
clone size: NA
D gene: NA
CDR3 protein: CASSYGGAAYTEAFF
CDR3 DNA: TGTGCCAGCAGTTACGGCGGGGCGGCGTACACTGAAGCTTTCTTT

J gene: TRBJ1-1
V gene: TRBV16
clone size: NA
D gene: TRBD1
CDR3 protein: CASSRTAQGSTEAFF
CDR3 DNA: TGTGCCAGCAGCCGAACAGCACAGGGGAGCACTGAAGCTTTCTTT

J gene: TRBJ1-1
V gene: TRBV30
clone size: NA
D gene: NA
CDR3 protein: CAWSLTGNTEAFF
CDR3 DNA: TGTGCCTGGAGCCTGACAGGGAACACTGAAGCTTTCTTT

J gene: TRBJ2-7
V gene: TRBV27
clone size: NA
D gene: TRBD1
CDR3 protein: CASSSRGLDEQYF
CDR3 DNA: TGTGCCAGCAGCTCCAGGGGGCTGGACGAGCAGTACTTC

J gene: TRBJ2-7
V gene: TRBV6-1
clone size: NA
D gene: NA
CDR3 protein: CASSGMGSSYEQYF
CDR3 DNA: TGTGCCAGCAGTGGTATGGGGAGCTCCTACGAGCAGTACTTC

J gene: TRBJ2-2
V gene: TRBV10-1
clone size: NA
D gene: NA
CDR3 protein: CASSESGDTGELFF
CDR3 DNA: TGCGCCAGCAGTGAGTCCGGGGACACCGGGGAGCTGTTTTTT

J gene: TRBJ1-2
V gene: TRBV27
clone size: once
D gene: NA
CDR3 protein: CASSLTPDSYYGYTF
CDR3 DNA: TGTGCCAGCAGTTTAACCCCGGACAGCTACTATGGCTACACCTTC

J gene: TRBJ2-3
V gene: TRBV5-4
clone size: once
D gene: NA
CDR3 protein: CASTDPAGRTDTQYF
CDR3 DNA: TGTGCCAGCACCGACCCTGCAGGGAGGACAGATACGCAGTATTTT

J gene: TRBJ2-7
V gene: TRBV7-3
clone size: few
D gene: TRBD1
CDR3 protein: CASSLGQASSYEQYF
CDR3 DNA: TGTGCCAGCAGCTTAGGACAGGCCAGCTCCTACGAGCAGTACTTC

J gene: TRBJ2-5
V gene: TRBV15
clone size: NA
D gene: TRBD1
CDR3 protein: CATSGVTGTEETQYF
CDR3 DNA: TGTGCCACCAGCGGGGTCACCGGGACAGAAGAGACCCAGTACTTC

J gene: TRBJ2-1
V gene: TRBV10-3
clone size: NA
D gene: TRBD2
CDR3 protein: CAIWNSGGPEDEQFF
CDR3 DNA: TGTGCCATCTGGAATAGCGGGGGGCCTGAGGATGAGCAGTTCTTC

J gene: TRBJ1-1
V gene: TRBV7-8
clone size: NA
D gene: TRBD1
CDR3 protein: CASSLEGLTGGPWNTEAFF
CDR3 DNA: TGTGCCAGCAGCTTAGAGGGTTTAACAGGGGGCCCCTGGAACACTGAAGCTTTCTTT

J gene: TRBJ2-7
V gene: TRBV27
clone size: NA
D gene: NA
CDR3 protein: CASSLRRSNYEQYF
CDR3 DNA: TGTGCCAGCAGTTTACGGCGGAGTAACTACGAGCAGTACTTC

J gene: TRBJ2-7
V gene: TRBV27
clone size: few
D gene: TRBD1
CDR3 protein: CASSPLTGASSYEQYF
CDR3 DNA: TGTGCCAGCAGTCCCCTGACAGGGGCGAGCTCCTACGAGCAGTACTTC

J gene: TRBJ1-1
V gene: TRBV5-1
clone size: NA
D gene: TRBD1
CDR3 protein: CASSFTGGARAEAFF
CDR3 DNA: TGCGCCAGCAGCTTTACAGGGGGCGCACGCGCTGAAGCTTTCTTT

J gene: TRBJ1-1
V gene: TRBV5-1
clone size: NA
D gene: NA
CDR3 protein: CASSPRGPYTEAFF
CDR3 DNA: TGCGCCAGCAGCCCGAGAGGCCCTTACACTGAAGCTTTCTTT

J gene: TRBJ1-1
V gene: TRBV6-6
clone size: few
D gene: NA
CDR3 protein: CASSSQENTEAFF
CDR3 DNA: TGTGCCAGCAGTTCACAGGAGAACACTGAAGCTTTCTTT

J gene: TRBJ1-5
V gene: TRBV6-1
clone size: NA
D gene: TRBD1
CDR3 protein: CASSEPGQGGQPQHF
CDR3 DNA: TGTGCCAGCAGTGAACCGGGACAGGGCGGTCAGCCCCAGCATTTT

J gene: TRBJ1-2
V gene: TRBV7-9
clone size: once
D gene: TRBD1
CDR3 protein: CASSLGSPRGARYGYTF
CDR3 DNA: TGTGCCAGCAGCTTAGGCTCCCCCAGGGGGGCGAGGTATGGCTACACCTTC

J gene: TRBJ2-5
V gene: TRBV4-1
clone size: NA
D gene: TRBD1
CDR3 protein: CASSQYTGERGTQYF
CDR3 DNA: TGCGCCAGCAGCCAGTACACAGGGGAGAGGGGGACCCAGTACTTC

J gene: TRBJ1-2
V gene: TRBV9
clone size: NA
D gene: NA
CDR3 protein: CASSDDRYYGYTF
CDR3 DNA: TGTGCCAGCAGCGACGACAGATACTATGGCTACACCTTC

J gene: TRBJ2-3
V gene: TRBV6-4
clone size: NA
D gene: TRBD2
CDR3 protein: CASSDGRGSADTQYF
CDR3 DNA: TGTGCCAGCAGTGACGGGCGGGGGAGCGCAGATACGCAGTATTTT

J gene: TRBJ1-2
V gene: TRBV28
clone size: NA
D gene: NA
CDR3 protein: CASSFIGDSAF
CDR3 DNA: TGTGCCAGCAGTTTTATCGGCGATAGCGCCTTC

J gene: TRBJ1-2
V gene: TRBV6-5
clone size: medium-sized
D gene: NA
CDR3 protein: CASRTQGSLGYTF
CDR3 DNA: TGTGCCAGCAGAACCCAGGGGTCCCTTGGCTACACCTTC

J gene: TRBJ2-7
V gene: TRBV11-1
clone size: NA
D gene: NA
CDR3 protein: CASSSQSTYEQYF
CDR3 DNA: TGTGCCAGCAGCTCACAGAGTACCTACGAGCAGTACTTC

J gene: TRBJ1-1
V gene: TRBV2
clone size: NA
D gene: NA
CDR3 protein: CASSGSPYGQLNTEAFF
CDR3 DNA: TGTGCCAGCAGTGGGTCCCCTTATGGACAGCTGAACACTGAAGCTTTCTTT

J gene: TRBJ2-7
V gene: TRBV27
clone size: NA
D gene: NA
CDR3 protein: CASGLGPQYF
CDR3 DNA: TGTGCCAGCGGGTTGGGGCCGCAGTACTTC

J gene: TRBJ1-5
V gene: TRBV4-1
clone size: NA
D gene: NA
CDR3 protein: CASSQATGPVNQPQHF
CDR3 DNA: TGCGCCAGCAGCCAAGCCACAGGGCCTGTTAATCAGCCCCAGCATTTT

J gene: TRBJ1-5
V gene: TRBV27
clone size: NA
D gene: NA
CDR3 protein: CASTSQGRNQPQHF
CDR3 DNA: TGTGCCAGCACCTCCCAGGGGCGGAATCAGCCCCAGCATTTT

J gene: TRBJ2-1
V gene: TRBV13
clone size: few
D gene: NA
CDR3 protein: CASSPHPPSSYNEQFF
CDR3 DNA: TGTGCCAGCAGCCCCCACCCCCCTAGCTCCTACAATGAGCAGTTCTTC

J gene: TRBJ1-1
V gene: TRBV9
clone size: NA
D gene: NA
CDR3 protein: CASSVGRVNTEAFF
CDR3 DNA: TGTGCCAGCAGCGTAGGGCGGGTGAACACTGAAGCTTTCTTT

J gene: TRBJ2-5
V gene: TRBV6-1
clone size: NA
D gene: TRBD2
CDR3 protein: CASSRLAGGQETQYF
CDR3 DNA: TGTGCCAGCAGTCGACTAGCGGGGGGCCAAGAGACCCAGTACTTC

J gene: TRBJ1-1
V gene: TRBV19
clone size: NA
D gene: TRBD1
CDR3 protein: CASSVRDRNTEAFF
CDR3 DNA: TGTGCCAGTAGCGTAAGGGACAGGAACACTGAAGCTTTCTTT

J gene: TRBJ1-2
V gene: TRBV6-5
clone size: once
D gene: TRBD1
CDR3 protein: CASSYSPDRGHGYTF
CDR3 DNA: TGTGCCAGCAGTTATTCCCCTGACAGGGGCCATGGCTACACCTTC

J gene: TRBJ1-1
V gene: TRBV28
clone size: NA
D gene: NA
CDR3 protein: CASSLVHTDGGPNTEAFF
CDR3 DNA: TGTGCCAGCAGTCTTGTACATACCGACGGGGGGCCGAACACTGAAGCTTTCTTT

J gene: TRBJ1-4
V gene: TRBV28
clone size: NA
D gene: NA
CDR3 protein: CASSFLRSRGNEKLFF
CDR3 DNA: TGTGCCAGCAGTTTTTTGAGGAGCAGGGGAAATGAAAAACTGTTTTTT

J gene: TRBJ2-1
V gene: TRBV7-6
clone size: NA
D gene: TRBD2
CDR3 protein: CASRQTSGGAENEQFF
CDR3 DNA: TGTGCCAGCAGGCAAACTAGCGGGGGGGCCGAGAATGAGCAGTTCTTC

J gene: TRBJ1-6
V gene: TRBV13
clone size: NA
D gene: NA
CDR3 protein: CASSRGSENSPLHF
CDR3 DNA: TGTGCCAGCAGTAGGGGGTCCGAAAATTCACCCCTCCACTTT

J gene: TRBJ1-2
V gene: TRBV7-2
clone size: NA
D gene: NA
CDR3 protein: CASSLGRGYGYTF
CDR3 DNA: TGTGCCAGCAGCTTAGGGAGGGGATATGGCTACACCTTC

J gene: TRBJ2-7
V gene: TRBV5-4
clone size: once
D gene: NA
CDR3 protein: CASSLGGVPYEQYF
CDR3 DNA: TGTGCCAGCAGCTTGGGCGGGGTACCCTACGAGCAGTACTTC

J gene: TRBJ1-6
V gene: TRBV5-1
clone size: NA
D gene: NA
CDR3 protein: CASSYGTGDSYNSPLHF
CDR3 DNA: TGCGCCAGCAGCTATGGCACAGGAGACTCCTATAATTCACCCCTCCACTTT

J gene: TRBJ1-4
V gene: TRBV21-1
clone size: NA
D gene: NA
CDR3 protein: CASSPQGVVGEKLFF
CDR3 DNA: TGTGCCAGCAGCCCACAGGGGGTGGTTGGAGAAAAACTGTTTTTT

J gene: TRBJ1-1
V gene: TRBV2
clone size: NA
D gene: NA
CDR3 protein: CASTWTPEAFF
CDR3 DNA: TGTGCCAGCACCTGGACACCTGAAGCTTTCTTT